Shown below are 9 T cell receptor beta chains from a single sample sequenced in a study of blood T cell repertoires in COVID-19 (dated by TCRdb to 2018 to 2021). Library creation used the immunoSEQ multiplex PCR assay. Imported from immuneACCESS, the table was reduced by TCRdb to in-frame sequences with V and J called. These copies leave out some clones; in studies compared against another copy, an unresolved V gene accounts for under half, and the cause of the remainder is not known. The sample table shows under 150,000 clones, and 81% are seen once. Under 2% of the sample goes to the ten largest clones. The sequenced sample consisted of peripheral blood. The receptor source for this set is a man aged 45 to 65 with acute or convalescent COVID-19.

The V call is TRBV19, the J call TRBJ1-2; 8 bases map to TRBD1. V dropped 4 bases and J dropped 8; count of bases not matched to a gene: 15. CDR1 and CDR2 (germline): LNHDA, SQIVND (reference sequence). The length of the CDR3 is 16 residues. CDR3 in DNA: TGTGCCAGTAGTACCCTCGCCCTCTCAGGGGGCTGGGGCTACACCTTC. Amino acid sequence: CASSTLALSGGWGYTF.

CDR3 region: CASSQVVAGGTQYF. CDR3 bases: TGTGCCAGCAGCCAAGTTGTGGCGGGGGGCACGCAGTATTTT. V and J are TRBV14 and TRBJ2-3; 8 bases are a match to TRBD2. Trimming at V came to 1 base and at J to 9 bases, leaving 6 bases not matched to a gene. The CDR3 totals 14 residues. The germline gives CDR1 SGHDN, CDR2 FVKESK.

This clone was recorded a few times. J is TRBJ1-6 and V is TRBV28, with 8 bases fitting TRBD1. From germline, CDR1 is MDHEN and CDR2 SYDVKM. V shed 7 bases and J 10 bases; nucleotides not matched to a gene: 3. This CDR3 has 12 amino acids. CDR3 DNA sequence: TGTGCCAGCACAGGGGGCATATCACCCCTCCACTTT. Translating gives CASTGGISPLHF.

The CDR3 DNA is TGTGCCAGCAGTGTATCTCCGACTAGCGGGGGGGTTAGCACAGATACGCAGTATTTT. Its translation is CASSVSPTSGGVSTDTQYF. The chain employs TRBV6-1 and TRBJ2-3, with TRBD2 matching over 14 bases. Per germline, CDR1 MNHNS and CDR2 SASEGT. V shed 4 bases and J 0 bases; nucleotides not matched to a gene: 9. The CDR3 extends over 19 amino acids.

In regard to this clone: Distinct nucleotide sequences in the sample also encode this CDR3. The chain uses TRBV12-3 or TRBV12-4 and TRBJ1-2; 7 nucleotides line up with TRBD1. This CDR3 spans 12 amino acids. Losses at the gene ends were 6 bases for V and 4 bases for J; bases not matched to a gene: 2. The CDR3, as DNA: TGTGCCAGCAGCCGGGACAGCTATGGCTACACCTTC. Its translation is CASSRDSYGYTF.

The chain employs TRBV9 and TRBJ1-3; 7 bases are shared with TRBD1. V shed 4 bases and J 0 bases; nucleotides not matched to a gene: 7. CDR1 and CDR2 from the germline V gene are SGDLS and YYNGEE. This CDR3 comprises 16 residues. In DNA, the CDR3 is TGTGCCAGCAGCCCCGGACAGGCCGTCTCTGGAAACACCATATATTTT. Amino acid sequence: CASSPGQAVSGNTIYF.

The chain combines TRBV29-1 with TRBJ2-2; possible D gene TRBD2, 7 bases. The CDR3 is 15 residues long. CDR1 is SQVTM and CDR2 is ANQGSEA in the germline V gene. Trimming shortened V by 7 bases and J by 4 bases, and 19 bases separated the two germline ends. The CDR3 nucleotides read TGCAGCGCTACTACGGGGGGCCAAGGCACCGGGGAGCTGTTTTTT. This encodes CSATTGGQGTGELFF.

Here the CDR3 reads CAWSVGTAQETQYF. The CDR3 coding sequence is TGTGCCTGGAGTGTCGGGACAGCGCAAGAGACCCAGTACTTC. The chain links TRBV30 to TRBJ2-5; 7 bases agree with TRBD1. This CDR3 is 14 amino acids long. Germline V gives CDR1 GTSNPN, CDR2 SVGIG (reference sequence). V was clipped by 0 bases and J by 2 bases; unmatched bases: 3.

The rearrangement joins TRBV19 to TRBJ2-5, with 7 bases lining up with TRBD1. V lost 1 base and J lost 3; bases outside the gene matches: 8. Germline V gene data show CDR1 as LNHDA and CDR2 as SQIVND (reference sequence). The CDR3 sequence is 16 residues long. CDR3 in DNA: TGTGCCAGTAGTATAGGGGACAGAACTCTAAAAGAGACCCAGTACTTC. Translating gives CASSIGDRTLKETQYF.